These 17 T cell receptor beta chains were all obtained from the same sample, sequenced in a study of shared clonotypes between healthy human individuals (dated by TCRdb to about 2020). The protocol used for the library was the immunoSEQ multiplex PCR assay. TCRdb took this table from immuneACCESS and kept in-frame rearrangements with V and J called. Such tables lack part of the clones; where checked against another copy, unresolved V genes explain under half of the gap, and the rest is unexplained. A total of some 2,100,000 clones appear in this sample, approximately 95% of them only once. The ten largest clones capture around 0.13% of the sample. The sequenced sample was naive CD4+ T cells sorted from blood. Taken with the paper, the label for cell subset or site translates to: CD45RA+ positively selected. These receptors were collected from a man between 18 and 35 years old in good health.

J is TRBJ2-5 and V is TRBV18, with TRBD2 matching over 8 bases. The germline CDR1 and CDR2 sequences are KGHSH and LQKENI. The CDR3 totals 17 residues. V was pared by 2 bases and J by 2 bases, with 10 bases of the junction left unmatched. CDR3 nucleotide sequence: TGTGCCAGCTCACCAGTCCCACTAGCGGTGGAACAAGAGACCCAGTACTTC. This encodes CASSPVPLAVEQETQYF. Combining the CDR3 with reference TRBV18 and TRBJ2-5 gives the whole variable domain NAGVMQNPRHLVRRRGQEARLRCSPMKGHSHVYWYRQLPEEGLKFMVYLQKENIIDESGMPKERFSAEFPKEGPSILRIQQVVRGDSAAYFCASSPVPLAVEQETQYFGPGTRLLVL.

This rearrangement joins TRBV11-2 to TRBJ1-6, with D tentatively TRBD1 (5 bases). The germline gives CDR1 SGHAT, CDR2 FQNNGV. With 6 bases removed from V and 8 bases from J, the gap between germline ends came to 11 bases. This CDR3 is 13 amino acids long. The CDR3: CASSSEGYSPLHF. CDR3 coding DNA: TGTGCCAGCAGTTCTGAGGGGTATTCACCCCTCCACTTT.

J is TRBJ2-2 and V is TRBV27; 12 nucleotides agree with TRBD2. Trimming removed 3 bases from V and 2 bases from J; junction bases left unmatched: 10. The CDR3 loop spans 19 amino acids. Per germline, CDR1 MNHEY and CDR2 SMNVEV (reference sequence). The CDR3 reads CASSFPQTSGSTNTGELFF. CDR3 nucleotide sequence: TGTGCCAGCAGTTTCCCTCAGACTAGCGGGAGCACCAACACCGGGGAGCTGTTTTTT.

The chain has TRBV6-5 and TRBJ2-3; D is perhaps TRBD1 (5 bases). Germline V lookup: CDR1 MNHEY, CDR2 SVGAGI. The V end lost 5 bases, the J end lost 3 bases, and 6 bases lay between the germline ends. There are 12 residues in the CDR3. CDR3 amino acids: CASSQGTDTQYF. CDR3 DNA sequence: TGTGCCAGCAGTCAGGGTACAGATACGCAGTATTTT.

A remark on this clone: No conserved phenylalanine or tryptophan ends this CDR3, so it is likely a read error. The rearrangement uses TRBV30 and TRBJ1-1, with TRBD1 matching 8 bases. V lost 3 bases and J lost 0; bases outside the gene matches: 3. CDR3 length: 14 residues. Germline lookup yields CDR1 GTSNPN and CDR2 SVGIG (reference sequence). CDR3: CAWSPGQVNTEAFL. CDR3 nucleotide sequence: TGTGCCTGGAGCCCGGGACAGGTGAACACTGAAGCTTTCCTT.

The chain has TRBV5-4 and TRBJ2-7; TRBD1 aligns across 9 bases. The junction had 2 bases not matched to a gene; V was cut back by 2 bases and J by 2 bases. The length of the CDR3 is 14 residues. CDR1 is SGHNT and CDR2 is YYREEE in the germline V gene (reference sequence). The CDR3 region has the DNA TGTGCCAGCAGCTTTTGGGACAGGGCCTACGAGCAGTACTTC. Its translation is CASSFWDRAYEQYF.

CDR3 bases: TGTGCCAGCACCAACAGGGGTGGGGACGAAAAACTGTTTTTT. It is translated as CASTNRGGDEKLFF. J is TRBJ1-4 and V is TRBV6-5; 7 nucleotides align to TRBD1. The V and J ends lost 7 bases and 8 bases, in that order; junction bases with no gene match: 10. This CDR3 has 14 amino acids. The germline V gene has CDR1 MNHEY and CDR2 SVGAGI.

The V gene is TRBV11-2, the J gene TRBJ2-2; D might be TRBD2 (5 bases). From germline, CDR1 is SGHAT and CDR2 FQNNGV. V lost 3 bases and J lost 2, with 10 bases in between. The CDR3 spans 15 residues. Here the CDR3 DNA reads TGTGCCAGCAGCTTTCGAGGGATCAACACCGGGGAGCTGTTTTTT. It yields the protein CASSFRGINTGELFF. Drawing the rest from reference TRBV11-2 and TRBJ2-2, the complete variable domain is EAGVAQSPRYKIIEKRQSVAFWCNPISGHATLYWYQQILGQGPKLLIQFQNNGVVDDSQLPKDRFSAERLKGVDSTLKIQPAKLEDSAVYLCASSFRGINTGELFFGEGSRLTVL.

V usage is TRBV25-1 and J usage is TRBJ1-4, with 7 bases lining up with TRBD1. In germline, CDR1 is MGHDK, CDR2 SYGVNS. This CDR3 is built from 14 residues. The J segment lost 7 bases and the V segment lost 4 bases, leaving 6 bases of the junction unmatched. The CDR3 sequence is CASSVQGSGEKLFF. CDR3 sequence (DNA): TGTGCCAGCAGTGTACAGGGGTCGGGTGAAAAACTGTTTTTT.

Points on this clone: Other DNA sequences of this sample code for an identical CDR3. The chain uses TRBV6-5 and TRBJ2-7; 10 bases are a match to TRBD2. The CDR3 spans 14 residues. The junction had 3 bases not matched to a gene; V was cut back by 6 bases and J by 1 base. Germline assignment: CDR1 MNHEY and CDR2 SVGAGI. The CDR3 nucleotides are TGTGCCAGCAGAAGACTAGCGGGTTCCTACGAGCAGTACTTC. It is translated as CASRRLAGSYEQYF.

The chain uses TRBV6-6 and TRBJ2-7; no clear D. The CDR3 loop spans 12 amino acids. CDR1 and CDR2 from the germline V gene are MNHNY and SVGAGI (reference sequence). Trimming pared 2 bases from V and 2 bases from J, leaving 4 bases between. CDR3 nucleotide sequence: TGTGCCAGCAGTTACCAGGCCTACGAGCAGTACTTC. It specifies CASSYQAYEQYF.

The J gene is TRBJ2-5, the V gene TRBV6-1, with TRBD2 matching 7 bases. With 4 bases clipped from V and 5 bases from J, the junction kept 4 bases outside the gene matches. Germline lookup yields CDR1 MNHNS and CDR2 SASEGT. CDR3 length: 13 residues. Written as DNA, the CDR3 is TGTGCCAGCAGTGGGTGGCGGGGGGAGACCCAGTACTTC. As protein: CASSGWRGETQYF.

The chain employs TRBV6-1 and TRBJ1-2; TRBD1 aligns across 7 bases. With V trimmed by 8 bases and J by 4 bases, 10 bases remained unmatched. CDR3 length: 14 amino acids. Germline V gene sequence: CDR1 MNHNS, CDR2 SASEGT. CDR3: CASGGQTLAYGYTF. The CDR3 DNA is TGTGCCAGCGGGGGACAGACCCTAGCCTATGGCTACACCTTC.

This rearrangement joins TRBV7-8 to TRBJ1-6, with a weak D call TRBD1 (6 bases). Trimming removed 8 bases from V and 8 bases from J, with 13 bases in between. The germline gives CDR1 SGHVS, CDR2 FQNEAQ. CDR3 length equals 13 residues. The CDR3 sequence: CASLGGKDSPLHF. CDR3 sequence (DNA): TGTGCCAGCTTAGGGGGGAAGGATTCACCCCTCCACTTT.

The V gene is TRBV5-8, the J gene TRBJ2-3; TRBD2 aligns across 8 bases. The CDR3 length is 16 residues. Trimming removed 4 bases from V and 4 bases from J; junction bases left unmatched: 11. The V gene's germline CDR1 is SGHTS and CDR2 YDEGEE. This CDR3 reads CASSAGRGVQADTQYF. CDR3 sequence (DNA): TGTGCCAGCAGCGCTGGGCGGGGGGTGCAAGCAGATACGCAGTATTTT.

This chain uses TRBV5-1 with TRBJ1-5; D is perhaps TRBD1 (5 bases). This CDR3 is 13 amino acids long. The V and J ends lost 5 bases and 5 bases respectively, with 11 bases between them. Germline V gives CDR1 SGHRS, CDR2 YFSETQ. The CDR3 loop reads CASSQIGDQPQHF. The CDR3, as DNA: TGCGCCAGCAGTCAGATAGGGGATCAGCCCCAGCATTTT. The full variable domain, completed using reference TRBV5-1 and TRBJ1-5, is KAGVTQTPRYLIKTRGQQVTLSCSPISGHRSVSWYQQTPGQGLQFLFEYFSETQRNKGNFPGRFSGRQFSNSRSEMNVSTLELGDSALYLCASSQIGDQPQHFGDGTRLSIL.

The chain carries TRBV7-2 and TRBJ2-2; D gene uncertain. Germline V gene data show CDR1 as SGHTA and CDR2 as FQGNSA. Trimming removed 3 bases from V and 4 bases from J, with 9 bases in between. CDR3 length: 14 residues. CDR3 in amino acids: CASSFGLSTGELFF. The CDR3 DNA reads as TGTGCCAGCAGCTTCGGCCTTAGCACCGGGGAGCTGTTTTTT.